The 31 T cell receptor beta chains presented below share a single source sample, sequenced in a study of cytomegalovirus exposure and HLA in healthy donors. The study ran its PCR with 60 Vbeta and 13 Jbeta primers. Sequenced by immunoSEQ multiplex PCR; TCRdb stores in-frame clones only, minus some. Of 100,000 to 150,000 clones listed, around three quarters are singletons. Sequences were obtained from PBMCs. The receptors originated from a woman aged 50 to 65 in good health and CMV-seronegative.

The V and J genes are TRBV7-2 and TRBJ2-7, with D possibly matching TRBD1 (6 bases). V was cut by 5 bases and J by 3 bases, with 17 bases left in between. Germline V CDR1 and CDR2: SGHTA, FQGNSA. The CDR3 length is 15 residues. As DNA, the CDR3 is TGTGCCAGCAGCCAGGCTACAGGGACGGTCTACGAGCAGTACTTC. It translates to CASSQATGTVYEQYF. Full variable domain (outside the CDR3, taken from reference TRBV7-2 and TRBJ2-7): GAGVSQSPSNKVTEKGKDVELRCDPISGHTALYWYRQSLGQGLEFLIYFQGNSAPDKSGLPSDRFSAERTGGSVSTLTIQRTQQEDSAVYLCASSQATGTVYEQYFGPGTRLTVT.

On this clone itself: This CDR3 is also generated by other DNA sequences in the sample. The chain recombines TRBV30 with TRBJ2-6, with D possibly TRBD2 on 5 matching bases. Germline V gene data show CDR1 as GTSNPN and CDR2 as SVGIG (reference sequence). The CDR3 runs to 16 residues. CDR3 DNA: TGTGCTCGGAATATTCGGGGTGAAAGTGGGGCCAACGTCCTGACTTTC. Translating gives CARNIRGESGANVLTF.

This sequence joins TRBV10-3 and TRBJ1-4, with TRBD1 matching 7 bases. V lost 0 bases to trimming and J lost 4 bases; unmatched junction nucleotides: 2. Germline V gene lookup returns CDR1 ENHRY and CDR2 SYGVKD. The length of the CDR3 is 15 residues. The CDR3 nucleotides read TGTGCCATCAGTGAGTCTACAGGGGATAATGAAAAACTGTTTTTT. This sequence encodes CAISESTGDNEKLFF.

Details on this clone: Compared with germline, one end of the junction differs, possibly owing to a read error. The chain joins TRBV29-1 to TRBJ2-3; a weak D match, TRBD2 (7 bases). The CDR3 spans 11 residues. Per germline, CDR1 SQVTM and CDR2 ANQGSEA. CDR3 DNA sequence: TGCAGCGCTTCTCTAGCGGAGGGGGTGGATTTT. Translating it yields CSASLAEGVDF.

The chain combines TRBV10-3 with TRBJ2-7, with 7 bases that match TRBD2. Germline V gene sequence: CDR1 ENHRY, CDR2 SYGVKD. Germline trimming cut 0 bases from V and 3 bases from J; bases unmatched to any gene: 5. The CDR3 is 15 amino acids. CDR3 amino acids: CAISESGGAVYEQYF. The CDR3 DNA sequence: TGTGCCATCAGTGAGTCGGGAGGGGCCGTCTACGAGCAGTACTTC.

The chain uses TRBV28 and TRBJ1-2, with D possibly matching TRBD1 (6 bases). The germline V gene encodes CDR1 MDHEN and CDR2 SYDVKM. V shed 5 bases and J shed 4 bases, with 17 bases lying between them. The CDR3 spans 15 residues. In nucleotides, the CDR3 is TGTGCCAGCAGTCTTCAACAGGGCTTTGGCTATGGCTACACCTTC. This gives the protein CASSLQQGFGYGYTF.

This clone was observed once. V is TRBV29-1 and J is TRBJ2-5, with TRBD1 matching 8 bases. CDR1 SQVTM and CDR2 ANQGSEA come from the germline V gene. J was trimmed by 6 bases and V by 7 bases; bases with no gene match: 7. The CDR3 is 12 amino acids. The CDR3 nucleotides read TGCAGCGGTCAGGGGGCCGGGAAGACCCAGTACTTC. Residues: CSGQGAGKTQYF.

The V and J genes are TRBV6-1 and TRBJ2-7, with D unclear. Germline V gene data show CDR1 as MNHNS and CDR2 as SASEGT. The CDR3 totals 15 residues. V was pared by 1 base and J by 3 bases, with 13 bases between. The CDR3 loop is CASSEGVGYYYEQYF. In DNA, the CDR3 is TGTGCCAGCAGTGAAGGGGTCGGGTATTACTACGAGCAGTACTTC.

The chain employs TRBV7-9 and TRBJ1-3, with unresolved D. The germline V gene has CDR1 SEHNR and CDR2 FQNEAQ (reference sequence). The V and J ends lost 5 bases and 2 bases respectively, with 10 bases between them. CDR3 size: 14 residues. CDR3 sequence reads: CASSALRAGNTIYF. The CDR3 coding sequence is TGTGCCAGCAGCGCTCTGAGGGCTGGAAACACCATATATTTT.

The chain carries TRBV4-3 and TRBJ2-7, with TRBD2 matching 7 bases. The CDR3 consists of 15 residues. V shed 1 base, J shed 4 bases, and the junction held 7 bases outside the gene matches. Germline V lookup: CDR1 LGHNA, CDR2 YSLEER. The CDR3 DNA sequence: TGCGCCAGCAGCCAAGGGGGCGGGGGTGGATACGAGCAGTACTTC. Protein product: CASSQGGGGGYEQYF.

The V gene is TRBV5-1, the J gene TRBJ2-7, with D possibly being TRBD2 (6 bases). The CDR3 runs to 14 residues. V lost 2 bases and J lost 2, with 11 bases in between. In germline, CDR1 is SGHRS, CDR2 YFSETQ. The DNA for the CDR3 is TGCGCCAGCAGCTTTTGGCGGGAAGCCTACGAGCAGTACTTC. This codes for CASSFWREAYEQYF.

As DNA, the CDR3 is TGCGCCAGCAGCCAAGATCTAGCGGGCACCTCCTACGAGCAGTACTTC. Translating gives CASSQDLAGTSYEQYF. The chain uses TRBV4-3 and TRBJ2-7; 8 positions agree with TRBD2. The germline CDR1 and CDR2 sequences are LGHNA and YSLEER. Germline trimming cut 0 bases from V and 0 bases from J; bases unmatched to any gene: 4. This CDR3 has 16 residues.

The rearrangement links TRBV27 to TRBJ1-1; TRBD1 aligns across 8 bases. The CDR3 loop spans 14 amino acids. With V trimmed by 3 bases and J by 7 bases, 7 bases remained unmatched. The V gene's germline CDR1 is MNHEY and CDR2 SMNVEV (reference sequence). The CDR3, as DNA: TGTGCCAGCAGTTTCACAGGGGGAGCGGGTGAAGCTTTCTTT. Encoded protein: CASSFTGGAGEAFF.

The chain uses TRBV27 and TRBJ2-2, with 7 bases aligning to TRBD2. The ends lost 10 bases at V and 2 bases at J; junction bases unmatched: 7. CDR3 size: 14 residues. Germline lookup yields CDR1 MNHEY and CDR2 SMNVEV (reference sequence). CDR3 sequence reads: CATSAGLNTGELFF. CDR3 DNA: TGTGCCACTTCAGCGGGGCTTAACACCGGGGAGCTGTTTTTT.

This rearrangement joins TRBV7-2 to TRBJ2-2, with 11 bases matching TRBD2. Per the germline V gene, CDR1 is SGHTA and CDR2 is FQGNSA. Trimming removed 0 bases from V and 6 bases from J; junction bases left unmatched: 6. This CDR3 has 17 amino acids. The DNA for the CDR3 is TGTGCCAGCAGCTTAGCCGGTACTAGCGGGAGATCCGGGGAGCTGTTTTTT. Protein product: CASSLAGTSGRSGELFF.

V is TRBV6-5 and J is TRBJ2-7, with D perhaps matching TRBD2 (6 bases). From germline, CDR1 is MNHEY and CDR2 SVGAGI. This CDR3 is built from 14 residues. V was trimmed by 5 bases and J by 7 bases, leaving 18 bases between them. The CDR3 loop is CASSETGSPLEQYF. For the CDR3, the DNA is TGTGCCAGCAGTGAAACCGGGAGCCCCTTGGAGCAGTACTTC.

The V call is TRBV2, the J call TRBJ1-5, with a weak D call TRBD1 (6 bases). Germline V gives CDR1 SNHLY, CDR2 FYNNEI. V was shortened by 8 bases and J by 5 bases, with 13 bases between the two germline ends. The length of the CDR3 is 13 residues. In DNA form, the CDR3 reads TGTGCCAGCCGAGGGGGGGCCGATCAGCCCCAGCATTTT. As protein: CASRGGADQPQHF.

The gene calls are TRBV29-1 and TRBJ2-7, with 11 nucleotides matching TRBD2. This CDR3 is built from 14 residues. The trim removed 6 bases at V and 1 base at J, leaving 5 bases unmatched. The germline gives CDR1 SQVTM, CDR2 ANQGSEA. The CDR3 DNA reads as TGCAGCGTGAACCTAGCGGGAGGATCCTACGAGCAGTACTTC. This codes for CSVNLAGGSYEQYF.

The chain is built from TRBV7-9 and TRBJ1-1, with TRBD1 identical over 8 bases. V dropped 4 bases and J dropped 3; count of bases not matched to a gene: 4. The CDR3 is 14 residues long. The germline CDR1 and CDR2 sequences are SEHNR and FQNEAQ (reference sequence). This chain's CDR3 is CASSSRQGYTEAFF. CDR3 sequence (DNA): TGTGCCAGCAGCTCGAGACAGGGGTACACTGAAGCTTTCTTT.

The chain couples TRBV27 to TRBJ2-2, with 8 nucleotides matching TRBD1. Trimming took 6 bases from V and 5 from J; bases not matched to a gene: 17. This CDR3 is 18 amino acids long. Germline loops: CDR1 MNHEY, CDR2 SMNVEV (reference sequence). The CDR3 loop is CASRGRGLLLVTTGELFF. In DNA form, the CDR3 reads TGTGCCAGCAGGGGCAGGGGGCTACTACTGGTTACGACCGGGGAGCTGTTTTTT.

CDR3 sequence (DNA): TGTGCCAGCAAAACTGGACAGACGAACACCGGGGAGCTGTTTTTT. Translation: CASKTGQTNTGELFF. The J gene is TRBJ2-2, the V gene TRBV7-2; weak D call: TRBD1 (6 bases). Between the trimmed V and J ends, which lost 7 bases and 0 bases, there was a span of 12 bases. The CDR3 covers 15 residues. CDR1 and CDR2 from the germline V gene are SGHTA and FQGNSA.

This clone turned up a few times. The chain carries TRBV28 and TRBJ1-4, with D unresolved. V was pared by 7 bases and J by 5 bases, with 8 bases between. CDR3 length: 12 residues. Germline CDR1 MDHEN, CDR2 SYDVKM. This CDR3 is CASTTANEKLFF. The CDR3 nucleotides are TGTGCCAGCACCACTGCGAATGAAAAACTGTTTTTT.

CDR3 in DNA: TGTGCCAGCAGTTTACTCTCTAGCGGGACTTACAATGAGCAGTTCTTC. Translation gives CASSLLSSGTYNEQFF. The chain carries TRBV28 and TRBJ2-1; TRBD2 matches at 9 bases. The CDR3 is made up of 16 amino acids. Germline V gene data show CDR1 as MDHEN and CDR2 as SYDVKM. Germline trimming cut 2 bases from V and 4 bases from J; bases unmatched to any gene: 6.

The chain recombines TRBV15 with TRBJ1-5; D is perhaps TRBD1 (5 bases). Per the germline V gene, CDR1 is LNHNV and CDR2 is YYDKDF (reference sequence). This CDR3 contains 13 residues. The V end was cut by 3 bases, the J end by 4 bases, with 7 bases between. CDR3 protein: CATSRSGNQPQHF. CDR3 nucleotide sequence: TGTGCCACCAGCAGGTCAGGGAATCAGCCCCAGCATTTT.

CDR3 amino acids: CSVEDLGGGETQYF. CDR3 DNA: TGCAGCGTTGAAGATCTCGGGGGAGGAGAGACCCAGTACTTC. The genes are TRBV29-1 and TRBJ2-5; D may be TRBD2 (6 bases). This CDR3 region has 14 residues. Germline V gene lookup returns CDR1 SQVTM and CDR2 ANQGSEA. Trimming cost V 0 bases and J 4 bases, with 12 bases left between them. Drawing the rest from reference TRBV29-1 and TRBJ2-5, the complete variable domain is SAVISQKPSRDICQRGTSLTIQCQVDSQVTMMFWYRQQPGQSLTLIATANQGSEATYESGFVIDKFPISRPNLTFSTLTVSNMSPEDSSIYLCSVEDLGGGETQYFGPGTRLLVL.

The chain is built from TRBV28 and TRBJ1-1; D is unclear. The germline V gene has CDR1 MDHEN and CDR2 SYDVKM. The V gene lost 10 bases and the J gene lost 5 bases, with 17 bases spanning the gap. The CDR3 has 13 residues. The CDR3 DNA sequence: TGTGCCACCTTAGTCGGAGGAGGGACTGAAGCTTTCTTT. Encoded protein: CATLVGGGTEAFF.

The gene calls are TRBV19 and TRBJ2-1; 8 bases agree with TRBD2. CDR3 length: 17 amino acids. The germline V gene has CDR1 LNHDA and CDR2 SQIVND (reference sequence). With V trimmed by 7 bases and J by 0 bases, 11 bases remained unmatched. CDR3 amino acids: CASKVLAGSSSYNEQFF. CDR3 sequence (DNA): TGTGCCAGTAAGGTTCTAGCGGGTTCGAGCTCCTACAATGAGCAGTTCTTC. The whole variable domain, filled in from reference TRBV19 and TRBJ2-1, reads DGGITQSPKYLFRKEGQNVTLSCEQNLNHDAMYWYRQDPGQGLRLIYYSQIVNDFQKGDIAEGYSVSREKKESFPLTVTSAQKNPTAFYLCASKVLAGSSSYNEQFFGPGTRLTVL.

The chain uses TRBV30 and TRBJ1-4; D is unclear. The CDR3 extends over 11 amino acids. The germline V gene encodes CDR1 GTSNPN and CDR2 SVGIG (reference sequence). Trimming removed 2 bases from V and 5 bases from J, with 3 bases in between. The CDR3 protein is CAWSSNEKLFF. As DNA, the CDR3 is TGTGCCTGGAGTTCAAATGAAAAACTGTTTTTT.

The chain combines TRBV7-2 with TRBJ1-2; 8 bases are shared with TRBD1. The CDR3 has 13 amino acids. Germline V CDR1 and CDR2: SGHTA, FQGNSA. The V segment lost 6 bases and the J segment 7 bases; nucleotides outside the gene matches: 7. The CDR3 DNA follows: TGTGCCAGCAGTTCGGACAGGGAGAGTGGCTACACCTTC. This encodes CASSSDRESGYTF.

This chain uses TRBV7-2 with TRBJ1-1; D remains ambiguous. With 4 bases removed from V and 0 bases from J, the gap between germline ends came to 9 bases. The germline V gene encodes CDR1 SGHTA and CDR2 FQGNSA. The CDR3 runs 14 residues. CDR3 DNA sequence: TGTGCCAGCAGCTCTATCGGTATGAACACTGAAGCTTTCTTT. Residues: CASSSIGMNTEAFF.

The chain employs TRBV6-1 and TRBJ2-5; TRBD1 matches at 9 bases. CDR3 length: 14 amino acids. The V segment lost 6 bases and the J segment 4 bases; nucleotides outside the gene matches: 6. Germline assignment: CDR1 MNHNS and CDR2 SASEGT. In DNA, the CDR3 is TGTGCCAGCAGAACTGGGACAGGGCTAGAGACCCAGTACTTC. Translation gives CASRTGTGLETQYF.